The 27 T cell receptor beta chains listed next were all sequenced from one sample in a study of blood T cell repertoires in COVID-19. Data came from immunoSEQ multiplex PCR; TCRdb stores just in-frame clones and leaves some out. Of about 160,000 clones listed, 85% are singletons. Sequences were obtained from peripheral blood. These receptors originate from a human donor with acute or convalescent COVID-19. The donor label of this sample is uncertain.

A few counts support this clone. This chain joins TRBV6-5 and TRBJ1-5; a possible D gene is TRBD1 (5 bases). The CDR3 contains 11 residues. V lost 6 bases and J 9 bases, leaving 9 bases between the germline ends. The germline gives CDR1 MNHEY, CDR2 SVGAGI. Here the CDR3 reads CASRGRGPQHF. The DNA of the CDR3 is TGTGCCAGCAGGGGGCGAGGGCCCCAGCATTTT.

The chain is built from TRBV5-4 and TRBJ1-2; D perhaps matches TRBD1 (5 bases). V was shortened by 4 bases and J by 4 bases, with 17 bases between the two germline ends. Per germline, CDR1 SGHNT and CDR2 YYREEE (reference sequence). The CDR3 runs 15 residues. The DNA for the CDR3 is TGTGCCAGCAGCCTGGCACCCCAGGGTCCCTATGGCTACACCTTC. This translates into CASSLAPQGPYGYTF.

The chain employs TRBV27 and TRBJ2-1, with TRBD1 identical over 10 bases. Germline V gene sequence: CDR1 MNHEY, CDR2 SMNVEV (reference sequence). With V trimmed by 0 bases and J by 2 bases, 1 base remained unmatched. CDR3 length equals 16 residues. CDR3 sequence (DNA): TGTGCCAGCAGTTTATCCGGGACAGGGGCCTACAATGAGCAGTTCTTC. Translated, it gives CASSLSGTGAYNEQFF.

V and J are TRBV30 and TRBJ2-7; TRBD2 aligns across 8 bases. The junction had 0 bases not matched to a gene; V was cut back by 5 bases and J by 0 bases. Germline V CDR1 and CDR2: GTSNPN, SVGIG (reference sequence). The CDR3 contains 12 residues. DNA of the CDR3: TGTGCCTGGGGGACTAGCTCCTACGAGCAGTACTTC. Translated, it gives CAWGTSSYEQYF.

This sequence joins TRBV7-3 and TRBJ2-2; 8 bases map to TRBD1. With V trimmed by 6 bases and J by 6 bases, 6 bases remained unmatched. Germline lookup yields CDR1 SGHTA and CDR2 FQGTGA. There are 14 residues in the CDR3. CDR3: CASRKQGGAGELFF. The CDR3 bases are TGTGCCAGCAGAAAACAGGGGGGCGCCGGGGAGCTGTTTTTT. The variable domain in full, completed from reference TRBV7-3 and TRBJ2-2, reads GAGVSQTPSNKVTEKGKYVELRCDPISGHTALYWYRQSLGQGPEFLIYFQGTGAADDSGLPNDRFFAVRPEGSVSTLKIQRTERGDSAVYLCASRKQGGAGELFFGEGSRLTVL.

The chain couples TRBV2 to TRBJ1-6; D gene unclear. Germline assignment: CDR1 SNHLY and CDR2 FYNNEI. Between the trimmed V and J ends, which lost 3 bases and 9 bases, there was a span of 3 bases. This CDR3 comprises 11 residues. CDR3 DNA: TGTGCCAGCAGTGAGAGTTCACCCCTCCACTTT. Translated: CASSESSPLHF.

This chain links TRBV5-8 with TRBJ2-3, with D perhaps matching TRBD2 (5 bases). V gave up 0 bases and J gave up 1 base, with 6 bases separating them. Germline CDR1 SGHTS, CDR2 YDEGEE. The CDR3 is 14 amino acids. The CDR3 loop reads CASSLDGGTDTQYF. The CDR3 nucleotides are TGTGCCAGCAGCTTGGACGGGGGCACAGATACGCAGTATTTT.

CDR3 nucleotide sequence: TGTGCCAGCAGCTTAGCCGGGACAGGGGTCTACGAGCAGTACTTC. This codes for CASSLAGTGVYEQYF. The V and J genes are TRBV7-3 and TRBJ2-7; TRBD1 aligns across 10 bases. The V gene's germline CDR1 is SGHTA and CDR2 FQGTGA. Germline trimming cut 2 bases from V and 3 bases from J; bases unmatched to any gene: 4. The CDR3 spans 15 residues.

The V gene is TRBV2, the J gene TRBJ1-2; D perhaps matches TRBD1 (5 bases). V dropped 1 base and J dropped 4 bases, with 10 bases sitting between them. This CDR3 has 14 amino acids. The V gene's germline CDR1 is SNHLY and CDR2 FYNNEI. CDR3 amino acids: CASSEEGTSYGYTF. CDR3 in DNA: TGTGCCAGCAGTGAAGAAGGGACTAGCTATGGCTACACCTTC. The full variable domain, rest sourced from reference TRBV2 and TRBJ1-2, is EPEVTQTPSHQVTQMGQEVILRCVPISNHLYFYWYRQILGQKVEFLVSFYNNEISEKSEIFDDQFSVERPDGSNFTLKIRSTKLEDSAMYFCASSEEGTSYGYTFGSGTRLTVV.

The chain combines TRBV7-2 with TRBJ1-5, with TRBD1 matching over 10 bases. The trim removed 5 bases at V and 6 bases at J, leaving 10 bases unmatched. The CDR3 length is 16 residues. The germline V gene encodes CDR1 SGHTA and CDR2 FQGNSA. CDR3 sequence reads: CASSPRQGALIQPQHF. The CDR3 DNA reads as TGTGCCAGCAGCCCTCGACAGGGGGCGTTGATTCAGCCCCAGCATTTT. The whole variable domain, remainder taken from reference TRBV7-2 and TRBJ1-5, is GAGVSQSPSNKVTEKGKDVELRCDPISGHTALYWYRQSLGQGLEFLIYFQGNSAPDKSGLPSDRFSAERTGGSVSTLTIQRTQQEDSAVYLCASSPRQGALIQPQHFGDGTRLSIL.

This CDR3 reads CASSQIGGGQGIEAFF. In nucleotides, the CDR3 is TGTGCCAGCAGCCAAATCGGTGGGGGACAGGGCATAGAAGCTTTCTTT. The chain joins TRBV7-3 to TRBJ1-1; TRBD1 aligns across 9 bases. The V segment lost 5 bases and the J segment 8 bases; nucleotides outside the gene matches: 15. This CDR3 comprises 16 residues. CDR1 is SGHTA and CDR2 is FQGTGA in the germline V gene.

This chain links TRBV30 with TRBJ1-1; maybe TRBD1 (6 bases). V lost 0 bases, J lost 4 bases, and 9 bases lay in between. Germline values: CDR1 GTSNPN, CDR2 SVGIG (reference sequence). This CDR3 is built from 13 residues. CDR3: CAWSVRDTTEAFF. The CDR3 DNA reads as TGTGCCTGGAGTGTACGGGACACCACTGAAGCTTTCTTT. The full variable domain, in which reference TRBV30 and TRBJ1-1 provide the parts outside the CDR3, is SQTIHQWPATLVQPVGSPLSLECTVEGTSNPNLYWYRQAAGRGLQLLFYSVGIGQISSEVPQNLSASRPQDRQFILSSKKLLLSDSGFYLCAWSVRDTTEAFFGQGTRLTVV.

The chain is built from TRBV9 and TRBJ2-3; D uncertain. There are 15 residues in the CDR3. V was cut by 7 bases and J by 1 base, with 16 bases left in between. CDR1 SGDLS and CDR2 YYNGEE come from the germline V gene. The DNA of the CDR3 is TGTGCCAGCTCCCGTAGATCAACCGGCACAGATACGCAGTATTTT. Translated: CASSRRSTGTDTQYF.

The J gene is TRBJ2-6, the V gene TRBV15; D is ambiguous. Deletions cut 0 bases from V and 1 base from J, with 7 bases between. Germline CDR1 reads LNHNV; CDR2 reads YYDKDF (reference sequence). This CDR3 comprises 16 residues. The CDR3: CATSREGSSGANVLTF. The CDR3 DNA reads TGTGCCACCAGCAGAGAGGGCAGTTCTGGGGCCAACGTCCTGACTTTC.

This clone was counted once. The rearrangement links TRBV2 to TRBJ1-5, with D possibly TRBD1 on 5 matching bases. CDR3 size: 15 residues. V shed 4 bases and J shed 0 bases, with 10 bases lying between them. The V gene's germline CDR1 is SNHLY and CDR2 FYNNEI. The CDR3 DNA reads as TGTGCCAGCAGTGCTGACAGTTATAGCAATCAGCCCCAGCATTTT. Its translation is CASSADSYSNQPQHF.

The rearrangement uses TRBV19 and TRBJ1-2, with a possible D match to TRBD1 (5 bases). CDR1 is LNHDA and CDR2 is SQIVND in the germline V gene (reference sequence). The V end was cut by 5 bases, the J end by 3 bases, with 10 bases between. The CDR3 has 13 residues. The CDR3 here is CASSRTGDYGYTF. The CDR3 DNA sequence: TGTGCCAGTAGTCGAACAGGAGACTATGGCTACACCTTC. The entire variable domain, with the rest obtained from reference TRBV19 and TRBJ1-2, is as follows: DGGITQSPKYLFRKEGQNVTLSCEQNLNHDAMYWYRQDPGQGLRLIYYSQIVNDFQKGDIAEGYSVSREKKESFPLTVTSAQKNPTAFYLCASSRTGDYGYTFGSGTRLTVV.

CDR3 in amino acids: CASSQGLQVYNSPLHF. The CDR3 nucleotides are TGTGCCAGCTCTCAGGGATTGCAGGTCTATAATTCACCCCTCCACTTT. The J gene is TRBJ1-6, the V gene TRBV27; possible D gene TRBD1, 5 bases. The CDR3 is made up of 16 amino acids. Germline values: CDR1 MNHEY, CDR2 SMNVEV (reference sequence). Trimming took off 8 bases at V and 3 bases at J, with 17 bases between the two ends.

This clone was observed a few times. This chain links TRBV9 with TRBJ1-4; D remains unclear. Germline V gene data show CDR1 as SGDLS and CDR2 as YYNGEE. Trimming left V 5 bases short and J 4 bases short, with 12 bases between. This CDR3 is built from 14 residues. For the CDR3, the DNA is TGTGCCAGCAGTCGAGGGATAGGTAATGAAAAACTGTTTTTT. Translating gives CASSRGIGNEKLFF.

The gene calls are TRBV4-1 and TRBJ1-6, with 10 positions matching TRBD1. CDR1 and CDR2 from the germline V gene are MGHRA and YSYEKL. The CDR3 runs to 17 residues. V gave up 0 bases and J gave up 7 bases; unmatched junction bases: 6. CDR3 sequence reads: CASSQDGLDRGNSPLHF. The CDR3 region has the DNA TGCGCCAGCAGCCAAGACGGACTGGACAGGGGGAATTCACCCCTCCACTTT.

This clone was observed a single time. The rearrangement joins TRBV5-1 to TRBJ1-1; the match to TRBD1 covers 9 bases. CDR3 length: 15 residues. Losses at the gene ends were 4 bases for V and 1 base for J; bases not matched to a gene: 5. Germline CDR1 is SGHRS and CDR2 is YFSETQ. The chain's CDR3 is CASSPGTGWNTEAFF. CDR3 nucleotide sequence: TGCGCCAGCAGCCCCGGGACAGGGTGGAACACTGAAGCTTTCTTT.

CDR3 nucleotide sequence: TGCGCCAGCAGCTTCAGGGGGACAGGGGAGTCAGGGGCCAACGTCCTGACTTTC. It specifies CASSFRGTGESGANVLTF. This chain connects TRBV5-1 to TRBJ2-6; 10 nucleotides match TRBD1. The CDR3 extends over 18 amino acids. V shed 2 bases, J shed 4 bases, and the junction held 9 bases outside the gene matches. Per the germline V gene, CDR1 is SGHRS and CDR2 is YFSETQ.

V usage is TRBV20-1 and J usage is TRBJ1-5; D is possibly TRBD1 (5 bases). Germline V CDR1 and CDR2: DFQATT, SNEGSKA (reference sequence). CDR3 length: 11 residues. Trimming took off 2 bases at V and 11 bases at J, with 10 bases between the two ends. CDR3 coding DNA: TGCAGTGCTAGACAGGGTATGTCCCAGCATTTT. This sequence encodes CSARQGMSQHF.

The chain joins TRBV2 to TRBJ2-2; a possible D gene is TRBD1 (5 bases). V lost 10 bases and J 0 bases, leaving 18 bases between the germline ends. Germline CDR1 and CDR2: SNHLY and FYNNEI. The CDR3 has 16 residues. CDR3 sequence: CATKSRQTPNTGELFF. DNA for the CDR3: TGTGCCACCAAGAGCCGACAGACCCCGAACACCGGGGAGCTGTTTTTT.

The rearrangement uses TRBV7-3 and TRBJ2-1; tentative D call: TRBD1 (6 bases). Trimming pared 6 bases from V and 6 bases from J, leaving 18 bases between. Germline V gives CDR1 SGHTA, CDR2 FQGTGA. The CDR3 is 15 amino acids. CDR3 loop: CASSLGAQGPNEQFF. CDR3 sequence (DNA): TGTGCCAGCAGTCTAGGGGCCCAGGGGCCCAATGAGCAGTTCTTC.

The chain links TRBV6-6 to TRBJ2-1, with TRBD1 identical over 9 bases. V trimming: 5 bases; J trimming: 7 bases; junction bases outside the gene matches: 9. CDR1 is MNHNY, CDR2 SVGAGI, per germline (reference sequence). This CDR3 has 15 amino acids. DNA of the CDR3: TGTGCCAGCAGTCGAACCCGGGACAGGGATAATGAGCAGTTCTTC. Translated: CASSRTRDRDNEQFF.

This clone was detected only a few times. The chain combines TRBV4-3 with TRBJ2-2, with 11 bases that match TRBD2. The CDR3 totals 17 residues. Germline trimming cut 4 bases from V and 0 bases from J; bases unmatched to any gene: 4. CDR1 is LGHNA, CDR2 YSLEER, per germline. The CDR3: CASSRLLAGANTGELFF. The CDR3 DNA is TGCGCCAGCAGCCGCCTACTAGCGGGGGCGAACACCGGGGAGCTGTTTTTT.

This clone was found a few times. CDR3 in DNA: TGTGCCAGCAGCTTATGGGACAGGTATGGCACAGATACGCAGTATTTT. It yields the protein CASSLWDRYGTDTQYF. The chain couples TRBV7-9 to TRBJ2-3; 8 bases match TRBD1. Per germline, CDR1 SEHNR and CDR2 FQNEAQ (reference sequence). The CDR3 loop spans 16 amino acids. Trimming cost V 2 bases and J 1 base; bases outside gene matches: 5.